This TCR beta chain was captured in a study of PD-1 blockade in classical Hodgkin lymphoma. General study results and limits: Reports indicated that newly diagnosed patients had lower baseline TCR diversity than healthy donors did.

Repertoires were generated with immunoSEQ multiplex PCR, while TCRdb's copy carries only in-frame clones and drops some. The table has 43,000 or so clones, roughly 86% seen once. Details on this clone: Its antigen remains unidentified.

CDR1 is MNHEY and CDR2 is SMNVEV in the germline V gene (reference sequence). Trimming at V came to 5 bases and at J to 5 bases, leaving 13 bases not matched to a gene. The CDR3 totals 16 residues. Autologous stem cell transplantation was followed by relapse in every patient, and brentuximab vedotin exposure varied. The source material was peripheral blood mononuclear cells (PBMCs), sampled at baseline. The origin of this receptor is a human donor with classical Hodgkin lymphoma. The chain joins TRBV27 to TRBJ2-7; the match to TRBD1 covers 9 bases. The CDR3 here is CASSRGGQGFFHEQYF. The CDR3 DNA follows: TGTGCCAGCAGTAGAGGAGGACAGGGGTTTTTCCACGAGCAGTACTTC.